One and the same sample provided the 26 T cell receptor beta chains below, sequenced in a study of shared clonotypes between healthy human individuals. Sequenced by immunoSEQ multiplex PCR; TCRdb stores in-frame clones only, minus some. The sample lists about half a million clones, approximately 82% occurring once. The sample taken for sequencing was PBMCs. These TCRs come from a woman between 35 and 50 years old in good health. Some clones in this sample may be carry-over from other donors' samples.

This chain connects TRBV7-6 to TRBJ1-5; D is uncertain. Trimming removed 5 bases from V and 4 bases from J, with 12 bases in between. This CDR3 has 14 amino acids. Germline lookup yields CDR1 SGHVS and CDR2 FNYEAQ. The CDR3 nucleotides are TGTGCCAGCAGCAGACGGACGGGAAATCAGCCCCAGCATTTT. Amino acids: CASSRRTGNQPQHF.

The chain recombines TRBV11-3 with TRBJ1-5; D is possibly TRBD1 (5 bases). Germline CDR1 reads SGHNT; CDR2 reads YENEEA. The V end was cut by 6 bases, the J end by 4 bases, with 22 bases between. This CDR3 has 17 amino acids. The CDR3 is CASRLGVTGPLNQPQHF. CDR3 DNA: TGTGCCAGCAGACTTGGGGTTACAGGTCCCTTAAATCAGCCCCAGCATTTT.

The chain joins TRBV28 to TRBJ2-3; 7 positions agree with TRBD2. The CDR3 extends over 15 amino acids. Trimming removed 3 bases from V and 2 bases from J; junction bases left unmatched: 5. Germline assignment: CDR1 MDHEN and CDR2 SYDVKM. The CDR3 loop reads CASSFGGRPTDTQYF. Here the CDR3 DNA reads TGTGCCAGCAGTTTCGGGGGGAGACCCACAGATACGCAGTATTTT.

This clone was detected once. The rearrangement joins TRBV27 to TRBJ2-7; D is unclear. Trimming pared 0 bases from V and 7 bases from J, leaving 13 bases between. The germline V gene encodes CDR1 MNHEY and CDR2 SMNVEV (reference sequence). The CDR3 covers 14 residues. DNA for the CDR3: TGTGCCAGCAGTTTATCGAAGGGTCCCTTGGAGCAGTACTTC. Protein sequence: CASSLSKGPLEQYF.

The chain uses TRBV5-4 and TRBJ2-7; perhaps D is TRBD1 or TRBD2 (5 bases each). The V and J ends lost 4 bases and 1 base respectively, with 12 bases between them. There are 14 residues in the CDR3. Germline V gives CDR1 SGHNT, CDR2 YYREEE (reference sequence). CDR3 region: CASSRQGESYEQYF. CDR3 DNA: TGTGCCAGCAGCCGCCAAGGGGAGTCCTACGAGCAGTACTTC.

The rearrangement joins TRBV6-1 to TRBJ1-4, with D possibly matching TRBD1 (5 bases). The germline CDR1 and CDR2 sequences are MNHNS and SASEGT. The CDR3 sequence is 14 residues long. Deletions cut 6 bases from V and 4 bases from J, with 12 bases between. The CDR3: CASRGRIGNEKLFF. The CDR3 nucleotides read TGTGCCAGCAGGGGACGGATAGGTAATGAAAAACTGTTTTTT.

This chain connects TRBV5-1 to TRBJ2-5, with 11 bases fitting TRBD2. There are 16 residues in the CDR3. Germline-derived CDR1 and CDR2 are SGHRS and YFSETQ. V trimming: 2 bases; J trimming: 2 bases; junction bases outside the gene matches: 5. The CDR3 protein is CASSLLLAGAQETQYF. Written as DNA, the CDR3 is TGCGCCAGCAGCTTACTACTAGCGGGAGCACAAGAGACCCAGTACTTC.

V gene TRBV4-3 combines with J gene TRBJ2-7; the match to TRBD1 covers 8 bases. The germline gives CDR1 LGHNA, CDR2 YSLEER. CDR3 length: 15 amino acids. J gave up 4 bases and V 3 bases, and 8 bases lay outside the gene matches. CDR3 sequence reads: CASSQRQGLGYEQYF. In DNA form, the CDR3 reads TGCGCCAGCAGCCAGCGACAGGGGTTGGGGTACGAGCAGTACTTC.

This clone was picked up many times. The V and J genes are TRBV2 and TRBJ2-2; 8 positions agree with TRBD2. CDR1 and CDR2 (germline): SNHLY, FYNNEI. J was trimmed by 4 bases and V by 4 bases; bases with no gene match: 5. This CDR3 has 15 residues. CDR3 amino acids: CASSVAGRGTGELFF. Here the CDR3 DNA reads TGTGCCAGCAGTGTAGCGGGGCGTGGCACCGGGGAGCTGTTTTTT.

The chain joins TRBV4-2 to TRBJ2-1; D is undetermined. Germline CDR1 LGHNA, CDR2 YNFKEQ. This CDR3 is 12 amino acids long. V dropped 0 bases and J dropped 8 bases, with 5 bases sitting between them. CDR3 sequence: CASSQDTDEQFF. The CDR3 DNA follows: TGTGCCAGCAGCCAAGATACCGATGAGCAGTTCTTC.

The V call is TRBV4-3, the J call TRBJ2-1, with 10 bases identical to TRBD2. Germline assignment: CDR1 LGHNA and CDR2 YSLEER. V lost 5 bases and J lost 9; bases outside the gene matches: 10. The CDR3 covers 15 residues. CDR3: CASSWLAGDAGEQFF. The CDR3 bases are TGCGCCAGCAGCTGGCTAGCGGGAGATGCGGGTGAGCAGTTCTTC.

The chain has TRBV5-1 and TRBJ2-1; the match to TRBD2 covers 11 bases. The CDR3 has 17 amino acids. V shed 4 bases, J shed 1 base, and the junction held 7 bases outside the gene matches. Germline V CDR1 and CDR2: SGHRS, YFSETQ. Here the CDR3 DNA reads TGCGCCAGCAGCGCGACCCCTAGCGGGAGGTCCTACAATGAGCAGTTCTTC. Translating gives CASSATPSGRSYNEQFF.

V is TRBV13 and J is TRBJ2-7; no definite D call. V lost 3 bases and J 3 bases, leaving 3 bases between the germline ends. CDR1 and CDR2 from the germline V gene are PRHDT and FYEKMQ (reference sequence). This CDR3 spans 11 amino acids. The CDR3 reads CASSFDYEQYF. CDR3 DNA: TGTGCCAGCAGCTTTGACTACGAGCAGTACTTC.

A single count supports this clone. The V gene is TRBV5-1, the J gene TRBJ2-3; 13 bases are shared with TRBD2. This CDR3 spans 21 amino acids. Looked up from germline, CDR1 is SGHRS and CDR2 is YFSETQ. V trimming: 5 bases; J trimming: 2 bases; junction bases outside the gene matches: 20. CDR3 sequence reads: CASSYLEGDRTSGSPTDTQYF. CDR3 DNA sequence: TGCGCCAGCAGTTACCTAGAAGGGGATCGGACTAGCGGGAGCCCCACAGATACGCAGTATTTT.

V is TRBV7-9 and J is TRBJ1-3; no definite D call. V lost 1 base to trimming and J lost 7 bases, with 8 bases between them. The CDR3 sequence is 13 residues long. The germline V gene has CDR1 SEHNR and CDR2 FQNEAQ (reference sequence). CDR3 sequence: CASSLGAENTIYF. The CDR3 coding sequence is TGTGCCAGCAGCTTAGGCGCCGAGAACACCATATATTTT.

This clone has more than one count but fewer than ten. This chain uses TRBV18 with TRBJ1-1, with 7 bases aligning to TRBD1. The CDR3 sequence is 13 residues long. V trimming: 3 bases; J trimming: 3 bases; junction bases outside the gene matches: 1. In germline, CDR1 is KGHSH, CDR2 LQKENI. The CDR3 loop reads CASSPGTDTEAFF. The CDR3 bases are TGTGCCAGCTCACCCGGGACAGACACTGAAGCTTTCTTT.

This chain links TRBV2 with TRBJ1-5; D is perhaps TRBD1 (6 bases). With 2 bases removed from V and 2 bases from J, the gap between germline ends came to 13 bases. The length of the CDR3 is 16 residues. Germline V gene sequence: CDR1 SNHLY, CDR2 FYNNEI. The DNA of the CDR3 is TGTGCCAGCAGTGAAAGGGGGGTTGGCGGCAATCAGCCCCAGCATTTT. Residues: CASSERGVGGNQPQHF.

The chain couples TRBV7-8 to TRBJ2-2; TRBD2 aligns across 10 bases. The CDR3 consists of 16 residues. V was pared by 5 bases and J by 0 bases, with 3 bases of the junction left unmatched. The germline V gene has CDR1 SGHVS and CDR2 FQNEAQ. The CDR3 region is CASSPLAGANTGELFF. For the CDR3, the DNA is TGTGCCAGCAGCCCCCTAGCGGGAGCGAACACCGGGGAGCTGTTTTTT.

Comment on this clone: Within the sample, other DNA sequences also encode this same CDR3. The chain joins TRBV30 to TRBJ2-2; no clear D gene. The V and J ends lost 3 bases and 1 base respectively, with 3 bases between them. The CDR3 runs 12 residues. The germline gives CDR1 GTSNPN, CDR2 SVGIG (reference sequence). The chain's CDR3 is CAWSQNTGELFF. The CDR3, as DNA: TGTGCCTGGAGCCAGAACACCGGGGAGCTGTTTTTT.

This clone has just one count. This chain connects TRBV9 to TRBJ2-1; TRBD1 might be the D (6 bases). The CDR3 has 13 amino acids. Germline V gives CDR1 SGDLS, CDR2 YYNGEE. Trimming took off 3 bases at V and 7 bases at J, with 11 bases between the two ends. CDR3: CASSGGQRNEQFF. The CDR3 DNA reads TGTGCCAGCAGCGGCGGACAGCGGAATGAGCAGTTCTTC.

The chain combines TRBV13 with TRBJ2-7, with 11 bases aligning to TRBD2. Looked up from germline, CDR1 is PRHDT and CDR2 is FYEKMQ (reference sequence). Unmatched junction bases numbered 3, after V lost 5 bases and J lost 0 bases. This CDR3 is built from 15 residues. The CDR3 DNA is TGTGCCAGCAGCGCCGGGACTAGCGGCTCCTACGAGCAGTACTTC. Translation: CASSAGTSGSYEQYF.

The chain couples TRBV18 to TRBJ2-3; 12 nucleotides match TRBD1. The CDR3 extends over 15 amino acids. The ends lost 3 bases at V and 4 bases at J; junction bases unmatched: 2. Germline CDR1 and CDR2: KGHSH and LQKENI. CDR3: CASSPGTGGPDTQYF. Written as DNA, the CDR3 is TGTGCCAGCTCACCCGGGACAGGGGGCCCAGATACGCAGTATTTT.

The chain joins TRBV6-5 to TRBJ2-2, with D tentatively TRBD1 or TRBD2 (5 bases each). Trimming took off 10 bases at V and 5 bases at J, with 14 bases between the two ends. The CDR3 runs 13 residues. Germline V gene data show CDR1 as MNHEY and CDR2 as SVGAGI. The CDR3 coding sequence is TGTGCCACCCTACTGGGGGAAACCGGGGAGCTGTTTTTT. Protein: CATLLGETGELFF.

The V call is TRBV6-6, the J call TRBJ2-2; 7 nucleotides agree with TRBD2. This CDR3 spans 14 amino acids. J gave up 0 bases and V 10 bases, and 5 bases lay outside the gene matches. The germline CDR1 and CDR2 sequences are MNHNY and SVGAGI (reference sequence). The DNA of the CDR3 is TGTGCCATCGGGAGGTTGACGAACACCGGGGAGCTGTTTTTT. Translated, it gives CAIGRLTNTGELFF.

This clone was picked up a small number of times. The rearrangement joins TRBV28 to TRBJ2-5, with TRBD2 as a possible D gene (5 bases). V was cut by 2 bases and J by 5 bases, with 18 bases left in between. The CDR3 covers 16 residues. Germline V gives CDR1 MDHEN, CDR2 SYDVKM. The DNA for the CDR3 is TGTGCCAGCAGTTTAGGGGTTCTGGGAGCGGCCGAGACCCAGTACTTC. Its translation: CASSLGVLGAAETQYF.

V and J are TRBV7-2 and TRBJ2-1, with D uncertain. Trimming shortened V by 5 bases and J by 9 bases, and 11 bases separated the two germline ends. Germline loops: CDR1 SGHTA, CDR2 FQGNSA. The CDR3 is 12 amino acids. In DNA form, the CDR3 reads TGTGCCAGCAGCCCCGACTTCAGTGAGCAGTTCTTC. Encoded protein: CASSPDFSEQFF.